This T cell receptor (beta chain) was retrieved from a study of OX40 agonist ivuxolimab in advanced cancers. Study-level information: Patients achieving partial responses numbered three: one hepatocellular carcinoma case and two cutaneous melanoma cases.

To note about this clone: What it binds is unknown.

The method was immunoSEQ multiplex PCR; TCRdb's version includes in-frame clones alone and lacks a portion of them. This sample has 45,000 to 60,000 clones, with 91% found just once. The germline gives CDR1 MDHEN, CDR2 SYDVKM. V was trimmed by 6 bases and J by 0 bases, leaving 8 bases between them. The CDR3 spans 13 residues. Study-level points and caveats: Some nonresponders likewise displayed low normalized T-cell clonal expansion.

V and J are TRBV28 and TRBJ1-1, with D perhaps matching TRBD1 (5 bases). The source of this sequence is an adult with an advanced solid tumor such as melanoma, head and neck, liver or kidney cancer. The source was CD4+ or CD8+ T cells sorted from blood, collected in a trial of the OX40 agonist ivuxolimab. The chain's CDR3 is CASRAGLNTEAFF. For the CDR3, the DNA is TGTGCCAGCAGGGCAGGGTTGAACACTGAAGCTTTCTTT.